This TCR beta chain was obtained from a study of blood T cell repertoires in COVID-19. Trimming left V 0 bases short and J 7 bases short, with 18 bases between. Germline assignment: CDR1 MNHNS and CDR2 SASEGT. CDR3 length: 16 amino acids. This clone was seen once. Here immunoSEQ multiplex PCR was the method, and the copy in TCRdb shows in-frame clones only, minus some. Of a few hundred thousand clones in the sample, about 88% are singletons; the top ten hold approximately 6.6%. Sequencing was carried out using PBMCs or T cells enriched from blood (not recorded which). The genes are TRBV6-1 and TRBJ1-1; maybe TRBD1 (5 bases). This TCR derives from a woman aged 45-65 years who had been exposed to COVID-19. As DNA, the CDR3 is TGTGCCAGCAGTGAAGCTCAGGGATGGTCGTTTGGTGAAGCTTTCTTT. It is translated as CASSEAQGWSFGEAFF.